The 15 T cell receptor beta chains below come from one sample, sequenced in a study of OX40 agonist ivuxolimab in advanced cancers. Sequenced by immunoSEQ multiplex PCR; TCRdb stores in-frame clones only, minus some. The sample lists tens of thousands of clones; about 89% were seen once. Sequences were derived from CD4+ or CD8+ T cells sorted from blood, sampled in a trial of the OX40 agonist ivuxolimab. Source of these receptors: an adult with an advanced solid tumor such as melanoma, head and neck, liver or kidney cancer.

The V call is TRBV7-2, the J call TRBJ1-1, with 8 bases that match TRBD1. J gave up 5 bases and V 2 bases, and 10 bases lay outside the gene matches. Germline V gene sequence: CDR1 SGHTA, CDR2 FQGNSA. CDR3 length: 16 residues. CDR3 sequence (DNA): TGTGCCAGCAGCTTAACTGTAGGACAGGGCTCAACTGAAGCTTTCTTT. Its translation is CASSLTVGQGSTEAFF.

The chain is built from TRBV2 and TRBJ2-1, with D maybe TRBD1 (6 bases). V was cut by 5 bases and J by 8 bases, with 13 bases left in between. The CDR3 is 13 residues long. Germline CDR1 SNHLY, CDR2 FYNNEI. CDR3 protein: CASSPQGFYEQFF. For the CDR3, the DNA is TGTGCCAGCAGTCCACAGGGTTTCTATGAGCAGTTCTTC.

V gene TRBV2 combines with J gene TRBJ2-7; possible D gene TRBD2, 5 bases. CDR1 and CDR2 from the germline V gene are SNHLY and FYNNEI. The CDR3 is 13 residues long. V shed 7 bases and J shed 3 bases, with 13 bases lying between them. As DNA, the CDR3 is TGTGCCAGCAAAGCGGCAGACATCTACGAGCAGTACGTC. Translation gives CASKAADIYEQYV.

The V and J genes are TRBV4-1 and TRBJ2-7, with 7 bases that match TRBD2. The V gene's germline CDR1 is MGHRA and CDR2 YSYEKL. The CDR3 extends over 13 amino acids. V gave up 0 bases and J gave up 5 bases; unmatched junction bases: 1. The CDR3 DNA is TGCGCCAGCAGCCAAGATGGGGGGGACGAGCAGTACTTC. The encoded protein is CASSQDGGDEQYF.

The rearrangement links TRBV18 to TRBJ2-1, with TRBD2 as a possible D gene (6 bases). The CDR3 is 15 amino acids. Germline V gene data show CDR1 as KGHSH and CDR2 as LQKENI. V shed 0 bases and J shed 5 bases, with 11 bases lying between them. CDR3 protein: CASSPPNLANNEQFF. CDR3 nucleotides: TGTGCCAGCTCACCACCTAATCTAGCGAACAATGAGCAGTTCTTC.

The J gene is TRBJ2-7, the V gene TRBV21-1; TRBD1 reflects the table's D call only, with no check against the DNA. TRBV21-1 constitutes a pseudogene. The CDR3 sequence is 14 residues long. CDR3 sequence (DNA): TGTGCCAGCAGCAACAAAACAGGGTTGGACGAGCAGTACTTC. Protein sequence: CASSNKTGLDEQYF.

This clone was recorded a few times. The chain couples TRBV4-1 to TRBJ1-3, with TRBD1 identical over 7 bases. The CDR3 consists of 18 residues. In germline, CDR1 is MGHRA, CDR2 YSYEKL. Germline trimming cut 2 bases from V and 0 bases from J; bases unmatched to any gene: 10. CDR3 sequence (DNA): TGCGCCAGCAGCCAATCGCCCCCAGGGGGGAGCTCTGGAAACACCATATATTTT. The encoded protein is CASSQSPPGGSSGNTIYF.

The V call is TRBV5-6, the J call TRBJ2-1; D gene ambiguous. The germline gives CDR1 SGHDT, CDR2 YYEEEE. V gave up 0 bases and J gave up 4 bases, with 11 bases separating them. There are 15 residues in the CDR3. The CDR3 loop reads CASSLGGSAYNEQFF. The CDR3 nucleotides are TGTGCCAGCAGCTTGGGGGGATCCGCATACAATGAGCAGTTCTTC.

Only a few counts were recorded for this clone. The CDR3 loop reads CASSRGTSLNTQYF. CDR3 DNA sequence: TGTGCCAGCAGCCGAGGGACATCTCTGAATACGCAGTATTTT. This chain connects TRBV7-2 to TRBJ2-3; possibly TRBD1 for D (6 bases). Looked up from germline, CDR1 is SGHTA and CDR2 is FQGNSA. The length of the CDR3 is 14 residues. The V end was cut by 5 bases, the J end by 7 bases, with 16 bases between.

J is TRBJ2-2 and V is TRBV9, with TRBD2 identical over 9 bases. The germline CDR1 and CDR2 sequences are SGDLS and YYNGEE. After removal of 4 bases from V and 5 bases from J, the junction contained 12 bases not matched to a gene. This CDR3 contains 17 residues. The CDR3 DNA sequence: TGTGCCAGCAGCAAAGGTGGCGGGAGGGAGATGACCGGGGAGCTGTTTTTT. It translates to CASSKGGGREMTGELFF.

The chain carries TRBV5-1 and TRBJ2-7; TRBD1 aligns across 12 bases. Germline assignment: CDR1 SGHRS and CDR2 YFSETQ. The CDR3 has 15 residues. Trimming cost V 0 bases and J 6 bases; bases outside gene matches: 4. DNA of the CDR3: TGCGCCAGCAGCTTGGTTATGGGACAGGGGGCCGAGCAGTACTTC. It is translated as CASSLVMGQGAEQYF.

The genes are TRBV6-5 and TRBJ1-2, with D maybe TRBD1 (5 bases). Germline assignment: CDR1 MNHEY and CDR2 SVGAGI. Between the trimmed V and J ends, which lost 6 bases and 2 bases, there was a span of 10 bases. This CDR3 has 13 amino acids. The CDR3 sequence is CASRKQDNYGYTF. CDR3 in DNA: TGTGCCAGCAGGAAACAGGACAACTATGGCTACACCTTC.

The chain employs TRBV7-2 and TRBJ2-3; D is undetermined. Trimming removed 0 bases from V and 4 bases from J, with 5 bases in between. This CDR3 comprises 13 residues. Germline CDR1 SGHTA, CDR2 FQGNSA. The CDR3 here is CASSLAQPDTQYF. The DNA for the CDR3 is TGTGCCAGCAGCTTAGCGCAGCCAGATACGCAGTATTTT.

The rearrangement uses TRBV6-1 and TRBJ1-2; D possibly corresponds to TRBD1 (5 bases). There are 16 residues in the CDR3. Germline V gene lookup returns CDR1 MNHNS and CDR2 SASEGT. The ends were cut back, 2 bases at V and 4 bases at J, with 17 bases in the middle. CDR3 nucleotides: TGTGCCAGCAGTGAACCTCTCCGACAGCGTTTCTATGGCTACACCTTC. The encoded protein is CASSEPLRQRFYGYTF.

V gene TRBV9 combines with J gene TRBJ2-1; 8 bases fit TRBD2. The CDR3 totals 15 residues. V lost 0 bases, J lost 6 bases, and 5 bases stayed unmatched. CDR1 SGDLS and CDR2 YYNGEE come from the germline V gene. The DNA of the CDR3 is TGTGCCAGCAGCGTAGCGGGGGGGATGGGCAATGAGCAGTTCTTC. Translated: CASSVAGGMGNEQFF.